The 21 T cell receptor beta chains in this list originate from one sample, sequenced in a study. The method was immunoSEQ multiplex PCR; TCRdb's version includes in-frame clones alone and lacks a portion of them. The data show under 55,000 clones, 85% to 95% seen once. Sequenced sample: PBMCs. These receptors were obtained from a man between 40 and 49 years old with rheumatoid arthritis.

The chain's CDR3 is CASSFEGTAKNIQYF. CDR3 DNA: TGTGCCAGCAGCTTTGAGGGTACCGCCAAAAACATTCAGTACTTC. The chain has TRBV9 and TRBJ2-4; D perhaps matches TRBD2 (5 bases). This CDR3 is 15 amino acids long. Trimming stripped 4 bases from V and 1 base from J, with 12 bases between. CDR1 and CDR2 (germline): SGDLS, YYNGEE.

The gene calls are TRBV11-1 and TRBJ1-1; D is ambiguous. Germline values: CDR1 SGHAT, CDR2 FQDESV (reference sequence). The CDR3 is 14 amino acids. Trimming removed 3 bases from V and 3 bases from J, with 11 bases in between. This CDR3 is CASSFAGADTEAFF. The CDR3 DNA reads TGTGCCAGCAGCTTCGCGGGAGCTGACACTGAAGCTTTCTTT.

The chain links TRBV5-1 to TRBJ2-1; the match to TRBD1 covers 9 bases. CDR1 SGHRS and CDR2 YFSETQ come from the germline V gene. V dropped 0 bases and J dropped 10; count of bases not matched to a gene: 2. This CDR3 is built from 13 residues. The CDR3 DNA reads as TGCGCCAGCAGCTTGGCCGGGACAGGGGAGCAGTTCTTC. This gives the protein CASSLAGTGEQFF.

V usage is TRBV6-2 or TRBV6-3 and J usage is TRBJ2-1; 10 nucleotides line up with TRBD2. Unmatched junction bases numbered 12, after V lost 7 bases and J lost 9 bases. The CDR3 is 15 residues long. Germline values: CDR1 MNHEY, CDR2 SVGEGT. This CDR3 reads CASTPWLAGVIEQFF. The CDR3, as DNA: TGTGCCAGCACCCCATGGCTAGCGGGAGTCATTGAGCAGTTCTTC.

The chain links TRBV7-9 to TRBJ1-5; a possible D gene is TRBD1 (6 bases). This CDR3 contains 14 residues. V gave up 5 bases and J gave up 4 bases, with 12 bases separating them. Germline V gene lookup returns CDR1 SEHNR and CDR2 FQNEAQ (reference sequence). As DNA, the CDR3 is TGTGCCAGCAGCCCCGGAGGGGGAAATCAGCCCCAGCATTTT. Protein: CASSPGGGNQPQHF.

The rearrangement links TRBV7-9 to TRBJ1-2; TRBD1 matches 8 bases. After removal of 2 bases from V and 8 bases from J, the junction contained 13 bases not matched to a gene. The CDR3 has 16 residues. CDR1 is SEHNR and CDR2 is FQNEAQ in the germline V gene (reference sequence). The CDR3: CASSLSAQGVRGGYTF. As DNA, the CDR3 is TGTGCCAGCAGCTTAAGTGCACAGGGGGTACGTGGAGGCTACACCTTC.

The chain has TRBV19 and TRBJ2-5; possibly TRBD1 for D (5 bases). Germline loops: CDR1 LNHDA, CDR2 SQIVND (reference sequence). The CDR3 extends over 14 amino acids. The V gene lost 0 bases and the J gene lost 0 bases, with 5 bases spanning the gap. The DNA of the CDR3 is TGTGCCAGTAGTATAGACAGGGACCAAGAGACCCAGTACTTC. Translation gives CASSIDRDQETQYF.

The chain carries TRBV30 and TRBJ2-2, with TRBD2 identical over 12 bases. The CDR3 runs 16 residues. V lost 3 bases, J lost 5 bases, and 7 bases stayed unmatched. Germline V gene sequence: CDR1 GTSNPN, CDR2 SVGIG (reference sequence). For the CDR3, the DNA is TGTGCCTGGAGCCTCGGACTAGCGGGAAGTACCGGGGAGCTGTTTTTT. Its protein is CAWSLGLAGSTGELFF.

The chain employs TRBV6-6 and TRBJ1-2; a weak D match, TRBD1 (5 bases). In germline, CDR1 is MNHNY, CDR2 SVGAGI (reference sequence). CDR3 length: 14 amino acids. The germline V and J ends were trimmed by 7 bases and 1 base, with 13 bases remaining between them. CDR3 nucleotide sequence: TGTGCCAGCACCTCGAGGGGTTTTAACTATGGCTACACCTTC. Amino acids: CASTSRGFNYGYTF.

This clone appeared a few times. The chain carries TRBV7-9 and TRBJ2-7; 7 positions agree with TRBD1. The CDR3 totals 15 residues. Germline V gene lookup returns CDR1 SEHNR and CDR2 FQNEAQ (reference sequence). The ends lost 3 bases at V and 3 bases at J; junction bases unmatched: 8. CDR3 sequence: CASSFGQGVFYEQYF. The CDR3, as DNA: TGTGCCAGCAGCTTCGGGCAGGGGGTTTTCTACGAGCAGTACTTC.

This clone was counted once. The rearrangement uses TRBV3-1 (or the pseudogene TRBV3-2) and TRBJ2-5, with 10 bases identical to TRBD2. V gave up 1 base and J gave up 9 bases; unmatched junction bases: 8. Germline values: CDR1 LGHDT, CDR2 YNNKEL (reference sequence). The CDR3 length is 15 residues. The CDR3 here is CASSQVAGLAQPQYF. The CDR3, as DNA: TGTGCCAGCAGCCAAGTCGCGGGACTAGCGCAGCCCCAGTACTTC.

The chain combines TRBV28 with TRBJ2-1, with 10 bases fitting TRBD1. Germline CDR1 reads MDHEN; CDR2 reads SYDVKM. This CDR3 contains 17 residues. V lost 2 bases to trimming and J lost 4 bases; unmatched junction nucleotides: 8. The CDR3 reads CASSLMASGQGYNEQFF. The CDR3 DNA sequence: TGTGCCAGCAGTTTAATGGCCTCGGGACAGGGGTACAATGAGCAGTTCTTC.

The rearrangement links TRBV7-9 to TRBJ2-5, with 12 bases fitting TRBD1. The CDR3 has 18 amino acids. The V gene's germline CDR1 is SEHNR and CDR2 FQNEAQ (reference sequence). V was pared by 2 bases and J by 3 bases, with 10 bases of the junction left unmatched. In DNA form, the CDR3 reads TGTGCCAGCAGCTTACCCCCAGGGGACAGGGGGCCGGAAGAGACCCAGTACTTC. Translating gives CASSLPPGDRGPEETQYF.

This chain uses TRBV6-5 with TRBJ1-5; possible D gene TRBD1, 5 bases. The CDR3 is made up of 14 amino acids. Germline assignment: CDR1 MNHEY and CDR2 SVGAGI. The V end lost 0 bases, the J end lost 11 bases, and 14 bases lay between the germline ends. CDR3 sequence reads: CASSYSGNGGSQHF. In DNA, the CDR3 is TGTGCCAGCAGTTACTCCGGCAACGGGGGGTCCCAGCATTTT.

The chain has TRBV7-2 and TRBJ2-1; D may correspond to TRBD1 or TRBD2 (6 bases each). The germline V gene encodes CDR1 SGHTA and CDR2 FQGNSA. V was pared by 3 bases and J by 8 bases, with 20 bases between. The CDR3 covers 16 residues. CDR3 sequence (DNA): TGTGCCAGCAGCTTCCGACTGGGGGGCGCTGGGGATGAGCAGTTCTTC. It specifies CASSFRLGGAGDEQFF.

The rearrangement uses TRBV29-1 and TRBJ2-1; 9 nucleotides match TRBD2. The length of the CDR3 is 17 residues. Per germline, CDR1 SQVTM and CDR2 ANQGSEA. The ends lost 2 bases at V and 6 bases at J; junction bases unmatched: 14. CDR3: CSVELTSGAGWGNEQFF. CDR3 sequence (DNA): TGCAGCGTTGAACTGACTAGCGGAGCGGGTTGGGGCAATGAGCAGTTCTTC.

The rearrangement uses TRBV30 and TRBJ2-3; 9 bases are shared with TRBD1. This CDR3 is built from 14 residues. The germline gives CDR1 GTSNPN, CDR2 SVGIG (reference sequence). V shed 4 bases and J 2 bases; nucleotides not matched to a gene: 4. The chain's CDR3 is CAWTRDRDTDTQYF. The CDR3 region has the DNA TGTGCCTGGACCCGGGACAGGGACACAGATACGCAGTATTTT.

This chain joins TRBV3-1 (or the pseudogene TRBV3-2) and TRBJ1-6, with 7 nucleotides matching TRBD1. The CDR3 loop spans 14 amino acids. J lost 7 bases, V lost 4 bases, and 4 bases had no gene match. Germline CDR1 and CDR2: LGHDT and YNNKEL (reference sequence). CDR3 coding DNA: TGTGCCAGCAGCCCCTGGGACAGAAATTCACCCCTCCACTTT. Translation: CASSPWDRNSPLHF.

The V gene is TRBV2, the J gene TRBJ1-6, with D perhaps matching TRBD1 (5 bases). CDR1 SNHLY and CDR2 FYNNEI come from the germline V gene. CDR3 length: 14 amino acids. With 4 bases removed from V and 9 bases from J, the gap between germline ends came to 13 bases. CDR3 DNA: TGTGCCAGCAGTGGGGGTCAGGGCGGTTCACCCCTCCACTTT. It specifies CASSGGQGGSPLHF. Combining the CDR3 with reference TRBV2 and TRBJ1-6 gives the whole variable domain EPEVTQTPSHQVTQMGQEVILRCVPISNHLYFYWYRQILGQKVEFLVSFYNNEISEKSEIFDDQFSVERPDGSNFTLKIRSTKLEDSAMYFCASSGGQGGSPLHFGNGTRLTVT.

The chain joins TRBV7-2 to TRBJ2-1; 11 bases map to TRBD2. CDR3 length equals 16 residues. The V gene end was trimmed by 6 bases and the J gene end by 9 bases; junction bases not matched to a gene: 13. Germline assignment: CDR1 SGHTA and CDR2 FQGNSA. CDR3: CASSRGGLAGAREQFF. In DNA, the CDR3 is TGTGCCAGCAGTCGAGGTGGACTAGCGGGTGCCCGTGAGCAGTTCTTC.

The CDR3 DNA follows: TGCGCCAGCAGCTTGTTAGGGGGTATCGCTAATGAAAAACTGTTTTTT. Its protein is CASSLLGGIANEKLFF. The gene calls are TRBV5-1 and TRBJ1-4; maybe TRBD1 (6 bases). Germline values: CDR1 SGHRS, CDR2 YFSETQ. V lost 1 base, J lost 3 bases, and 13 bases lay in between. The CDR3 length is 16 residues.